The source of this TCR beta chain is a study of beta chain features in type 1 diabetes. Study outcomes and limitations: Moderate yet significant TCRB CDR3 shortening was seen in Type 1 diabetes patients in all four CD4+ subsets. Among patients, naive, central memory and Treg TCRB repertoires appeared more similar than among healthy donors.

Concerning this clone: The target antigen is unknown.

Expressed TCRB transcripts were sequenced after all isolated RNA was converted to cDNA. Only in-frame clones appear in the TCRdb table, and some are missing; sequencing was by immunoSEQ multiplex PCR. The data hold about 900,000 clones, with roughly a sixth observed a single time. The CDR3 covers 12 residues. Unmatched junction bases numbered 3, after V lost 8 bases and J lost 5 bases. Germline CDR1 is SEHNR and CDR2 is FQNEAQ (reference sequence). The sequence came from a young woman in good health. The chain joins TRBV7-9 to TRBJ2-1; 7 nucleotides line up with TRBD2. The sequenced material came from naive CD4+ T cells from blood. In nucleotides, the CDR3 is TGTGCCAGCGGGGGGGTTGACAATGAGCAGTTCTTC. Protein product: CASGGVDNEQFF.